These T cell receptor beta chains were read from a single sample in a study of T cell changes during pregnancy in multiple sclerosis. The method was immunoSEQ multiplex PCR; TCRdb's version includes in-frame clones alone and lacks a portion of them. The repertoire includes 57,000 or so clones, roughly 88% of them detected once, and approximately 1.7% sits in the top ten. Sample: peripheral blood, taken in the first trimester of pregnancy. These receptor sequences come from a female donor with multiple sclerosis, enrolled in a pregnancy study. Each CDR3 is given with its conserved first and last residue. A D gene is named only where the DNA matches it firmly. The size field is filled for only some rows; it gives once, few, many or a size class.

j_call	clone_size	d_call	v_call	cdr3_nt	cdr3_aa
TRBJ1-4	-	-	TRBV5-1	TGCGCCAGCAGCTTGGAAGCCGGGATTGAAAAACTGTTTTTT	CASSLEAGIEKLFF
TRBJ1-4	-	-	TRBV28	TGTGCCAGCAGCCCCGGTAGTTCAATGGATGAAAAACTGTTTTTT	CASSPGSSMDEKLFF
TRBJ1-3	-	-	TRBV7-9	TGTGCCAGCAGCTTAAGGGACACTGGGTCGAACACCATATATTTT	CASSLRDTGSNTIYF
TRBJ2-7	-	TRBD1	TRBV4-2	TGTGCCAGCAGCCCGACTGACAGGGGGCGGGTCTCGAACGAGCAGTACTTC	CASSPTDRGRVSNEQYF
TRBJ2-3	-	-	TRBV5-4	TGTGCCAGCAGCTTGGCCGAGCGATCCCTCACAGATACGCAGTATTTT	CASSLAERSLTDTQYF
TRBJ2-1	once	TRBD2	TRBV30	TGTGCCTGGACCCGGGGGGGACTCTACAATGAGCAGTTCTTC	CAWTRGGLYNEQFF
TRBJ2-3	-	-	TRBV4-1	TGCGCCAGCAGCCCTCCCCTCCCTAGCACAGATACGCAGTATTTT	CASSPPLPSTDTQYF
TRBJ2-1	-	-	TRBV2	TGTGCCAGATCGGGGCACAGGGACTATCATGAGCAGTTCTTC	CARSGHRDYHEQFF
TRBJ2-3	-	TRBD2	TRBV5-4	TGTGCCAGCAGCTTGGGGCTAGCGGTTAGCACAGATACGCAGTATTTT	CASSLGLAVSTDTQYF
TRBJ2-7	once	TRBD2	TRBV5-4	TGTGCCAGCAGCCTGAGCGGGAGCGAGCAGTACTTC	CASSLSGSEQYF
TRBJ1-2	-	-	TRBV2	TGTGCCAGCAAAGGGGTTCTTCGTGCCGCCGAAGGCAGAGGAAACTATGGCTACACCTTC	CASKGVLRAAEGRGNYGYTF
TRBJ2-1	-	-	TRBV21-1	TGTGCCAGCAGCGGCAGGGTCAATGAGCAGTTCTTC	CASSGRVNEQFF
TRBJ1-2	-	TRBD1	TRBV30	TGTGCCTGGAGCGGGGACAGCTATGGCTACACCTTC	CAWSGDSYGYTF
TRBJ2-5	-	-	TRBV5-6	TGTGCCAGCAGCGACCGCGTAGCGGCGTTTGGGGAGACCCAGTACTTC	CASSDRVAAFGETQYF
TRBJ1-2	-	-	TRBV28	TGTGCCAGCAGTGCAGAGGTGAACTATGGCTACACCTTC	CASSAEVNYGYTF
TRBJ2-2	-	TRBD1	TRBV27	TGTGCCAGCAGTCACGAATCGGGACAGCTTTTTTTGCCGGGGGAGCTGTTTTTT	CASSHESGQLFLPGELFF
TRBJ2-1	-	-	TRBV2	TGTGCCAGCAGTGTTTTAGCGGATTCCCCGTCCGGTATAAATGAGCAGTTCTTC	CASSVLADSPSGINEQFF
TRBJ2-7	-	-	TRBV5-1	TGCGCCAGCAGCCCGAGGCTCCTCCTGAGAGGGCGTAGCGCTAGCTCCTACGAGCAGTACTTC	CASSPRLLLRGRSASSYEQYF
TRBJ2-7	few	TRBD2	TRBV2	TGTGCCAGCAGGGAGAGACTAGCATACCTGACCTACGAGCAGTACTTC	CASRERLAYLTYEQYF
TRBJ2-3	-	TRBD2	TRBV5-1	TGCGCCAGCAGCTTGGAACTAGCGGGAGAAACAGATACGCAGTATTTT	CASSLELAGETDTQYF
TRBJ2-5	-	-	TRBV5-6	TGTGCCAGCAGGTTCCGGGACATACAAGAGACCCAGTACTTC	CASRFRDIQETQYF
TRBJ2-7	-	TRBD1	TRBV6-1	TGTGCCAGCAGTGAAAGAGGGGGCATCTACGAGCAGTACTTC	CASSERGGIYEQYF
TRBJ1-1	few	-	TRBV10-3	TGTGCCATTAAGACAGTTGACACTGAAGCTTTCTTT	CAIKTVDTEAFF
TRBJ2-5	once	TRBD2	TRBV4-3	TGCGCCAGCAGCCACTTGACTAGCGGGATGTACCAAGAGACCCAGTACTTC	CASSHLTSGMYQETQYF
TRBJ2-1	-	TRBD2	TRBV6-5	TGTGCCAGCCGACTACTAGCGGGGGGGGTTGAGCAGTTCTTC	CASRLLAGGVEQFF
TRBJ2-3	-	TRBD1	TRBV19	TGTGCCAGTAGTACCGGACAGGGTATAGATACGCAGTATTTT	CASSTGQGIDTQYF
TRBJ2-7	-	TRBD2	TRBV9	TGTGCCAGCAGCGCTAGCGGTACCTACCACGAGCAGTACTTC	CASSASGTYHEQYF
TRBJ1-1	once	-	TRBV18	TGTGCCAGCTCACCACCCCTCACTGAAGCTTTCTTT	CASSPPLTEAFF
TRBJ2-3	-	TRBD1	TRBV6-5	TGTGCCAGCAGTTACCCCGGACAGGGTGGGACGCAGTATTTT	CASSYPGQGGTQYF
TRBJ2-7	once	TRBD2	TRBV5-6	TGTGCCAGCAGCTTGGTAGAGGGACTAGCAGTCTACGAGCAGTACTTC	CASSLVEGLAVYEQYF
TRBJ1-5	-	-	TRBV7-2	TGTGCCAGCAGCTTAACAGGGATCGAGCAGCCCCAGCATTTT	CASSLTGIEQPQHF
TRBJ2-1	-	-	TRBV28	TGTGCCAGCAGTTTAAGCGGAGCCTACAATGAGCAGTTCTTC	CASSLSGAYNEQFF
TRBJ1-3	-	-	TRBV7-3	TGTGCCAGCAGCTTAATTGGGCCCTCTGGAAACACCATATATTTT	CASSLIGPSGNTIYF
TRBJ2-2	-	TRBD1	TRBV4-1	TGCGCCAGCAGGGTCGGGACAGGGAACACCGGGGAGCTGTTTTTT	CASRVGTGNTGELFF
TRBJ2-1	-	TRBD2	TRBV11-3	TGTGCCAGCAGCTTAGGCGTAGCGGGAAAGAATGAGCAGTTCTTC	CASSLGVAGKNEQFF
TRBJ2-3	-	TRBD2	TRBV7-9	TGTGCCAGCAGCTTATCCGCTAGCGGGACAGATACGCAGTATTTT	CASSLSASGTDTQYF
TRBJ1-1	-	-	TRBV19	TGTGCCAGTGGGTACAGCTTGAACACTGAAGCTTTCTTT	CASGYSLNTEAFF
TRBJ2-3	-	TRBD2	TRBV2	TGTGCCAGCAGTGGTACTAGCGGGGACACAGATACGCAGTATTTT	CASSGTSGDTDTQYF
TRBJ2-5	once	-	TRBV13	TGTGCCAGCACCCCTGAGGGCAGGGGAGAGACCCAGTACTTC	CASTPEGRGETQYF
TRBJ2-2	-	TRBD2	TRBV19	TGTGCCAGTACTAAGGGACTAGTGCTTAACACCGGGGAGCTGTTTTTT	CASTKGLVLNTGELFF
TRBJ2-6	-	TRBD1	TRBV12-5	TGTGCTAGTGGCCCAGGACAGGGGGCGGGTGGGGCCAACGTCCTGACTTTC	CASGPGQGAGGANVLTF
TRBJ2-5	-	-	TRBV5-4	TGTGCCAGCAGCTTCGGACAGCGGGGAGAGACCCAGTACTTC	CASSFGQRGETQYF
TRBJ2-7	-	TRBD2	TRBV4-2	TGTGCCAGCAGCCAAGCTAGCGGCTACGAGCAGTACTTC	CASSQASGYEQYF
TRBJ2-1	-	TRBD1	TRBV25-1	TGTGCCAGCAGTGAGGACAGGGGAGGAGAGCAGTTCTTC	CASSEDRGGEQFF
TRBJ1-1	-	-	TRBV6-5	TGTGCCAGCAGTAGCGGCCAACGGAGGGCTGAAGCTTTCTTT	CASSSGQRRAEAFF
TRBJ1-2	-	TRBD1	TRBV5-1	TGCGCCAGCAGCTTGGAGGGGGCGGGGAACTATGGCTACACCTTC	CASSLEGAGNYGYTF
TRBJ1-1	-	-	TRBV5-1	TGCGCCAGCAGCTTGATAGGAGAAAACACTGAAGCTTTCTTT	CASSLIGENTEAFF
TRBJ1-1	many	-	TRBV19	TGTGCCAGTAGTATGAGTAAAAAGACTGAAGCTTTCTTT	CASSMSKKTEAFF
TRBJ2-1	-	TRBD2	TRBV13	TGTGCCAGCAGCTTGGAGACCGGGACTAGCGGGAGGGCCGAGAAGTTCTTC	CASSLETGTSGRAEKFF
TRBJ2-3	-	TRBD1	TRBV18	TGTGCCAGCTCACCCGGACAGGGAGGCACAGATACGCAGTATTTT	CASSPGQGGTDTQYF
TRBJ2-2	-	-	TRBV4-3	TGCGCCAGCAGCCAAGGCGGAGACACCGGGGAGCTGTTTTTT	CASSQGGDTGELFF
TRBJ2-5	-	TRBD2	TRBV29-1	TGCAGCGTTGAAGGAGGGACTAGCGGGAGTTCAGAGACCCAGTACTTC	CSVEGGTSGSSETQYF
TRBJ1-3	-	TRBD1	TRBV28	TGTGCCAGCAGGCTCCAAGGGGGCTACACCGGAAACACCATATATTTT	CASRLQGGYTGNTIYF
TRBJ2-5	-	TRBD2	TRBV7-4	TGTGCCAGCAGCCCGCGACTAGCGGGAGGGTTAGAGACCCAGTACTTC	CASSPRLAGGLETQYF
TRBJ2-1	-	-	TRBV27	TGTGCCACCACCGGACTGGGTGGGAAACCCTCCTACAATGAGCAGTTCTTC	CATTGLGGKPSYNEQFF